This paragraph reports one T cell receptor beta chain. These data originate in a study of T cell responses to AZD1222 COVID-19 vaccine. Profiled with immunoSEQ multiplex PCR; TCRdb holds only in-frame clones, not every one. The sample records some 150,000 clones, roughly 85% being singletons. This clonotype originated in an adult who received the MenACWY meningococcal vaccine as a control. The sequenced sample was peripheral blood, obtained 28 days after the second dose of the MenACWY control vaccine.

The CDR3 nucleotides read TGTGCCAGCAGCTTAGCGAACAATTTGAACACTGAAGCTTTCTTT. Protein: CASSLANNLNTEAFF. This chain links TRBV7-8 with TRBJ1-1; D is unclear. The CDR3 consists of 15 residues. In germline, CDR1 is SGHVS, CDR2 FQNEAQ. V gave up 0 bases and J gave up 0 bases, with 8 bases separating them. The whole variable domain, filled in from reference TRBV7-8 and TRBJ1-1, reads GAGVSQSPRYKVAKRGQDVALRCDPISGHVSLFWYQQALGQGPEFLTYFQNEAQLDKSGLPSDRFFAERPEGSVSTLKIQRTQQEDSAVYLCASSLANNLNTEAFFGQGTRLTVV.